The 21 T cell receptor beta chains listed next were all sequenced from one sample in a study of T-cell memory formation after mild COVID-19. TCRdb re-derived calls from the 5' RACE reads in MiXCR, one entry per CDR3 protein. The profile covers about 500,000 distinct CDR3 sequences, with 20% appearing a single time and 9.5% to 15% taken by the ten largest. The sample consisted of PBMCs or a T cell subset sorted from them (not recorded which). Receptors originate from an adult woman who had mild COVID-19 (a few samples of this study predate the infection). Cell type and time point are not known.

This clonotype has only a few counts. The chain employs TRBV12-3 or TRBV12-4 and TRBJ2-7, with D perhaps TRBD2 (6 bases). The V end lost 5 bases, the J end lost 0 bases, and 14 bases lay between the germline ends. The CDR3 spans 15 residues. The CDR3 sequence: CASSEAGGHSYEQYF. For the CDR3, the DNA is TGTGCCAGCAGTGAGGCCGGGGGTCACTCCTACGAGCAGTACTTC.

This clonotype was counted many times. CDR3 sequence (DNA): TGCGCCAGCAGCTTGGCCGGACTAGCGGGAATGGGCTCCTACAATGAGCAGTTCTTC. Protein product: CASSLAGLAGMGSYNEQFF. The V call is TRBV5-1, the J call TRBJ2-1; TRBD2 matches at 12 bases. The CDR3 loop spans 19 amino acids. V lost 0 bases and J lost 0; bases outside the gene matches: 7. Germline V CDR1 and CDR2: SGHRS, YFSETQ.

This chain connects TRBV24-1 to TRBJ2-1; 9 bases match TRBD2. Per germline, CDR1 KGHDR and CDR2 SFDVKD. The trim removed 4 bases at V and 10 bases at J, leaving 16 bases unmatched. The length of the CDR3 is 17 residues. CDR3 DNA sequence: TGTGCCACCAGTGACCAAATGACTAGCGGCTTGGCAGGGGAGCAGTTCTTC. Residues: CATSDQMTSGLAGEQFF.

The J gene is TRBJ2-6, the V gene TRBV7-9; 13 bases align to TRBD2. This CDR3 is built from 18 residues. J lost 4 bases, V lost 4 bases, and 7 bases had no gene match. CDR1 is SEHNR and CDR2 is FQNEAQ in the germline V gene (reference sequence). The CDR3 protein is CASSYGLAGVAGANVLTF. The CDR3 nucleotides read TGTGCCAGCAGCTACGGACTAGCGGGAGTGGCGGGGGCCAACGTCCTGACTTTC.

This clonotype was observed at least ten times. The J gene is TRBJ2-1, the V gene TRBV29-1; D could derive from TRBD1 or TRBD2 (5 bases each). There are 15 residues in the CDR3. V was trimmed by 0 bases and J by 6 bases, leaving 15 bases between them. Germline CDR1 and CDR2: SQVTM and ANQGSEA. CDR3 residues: CSVEDRGEWVNEQFF. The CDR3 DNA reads TGCAGCGTTGAAGATAGAGGGGAATGGGTCAATGAGCAGTTCTTC.

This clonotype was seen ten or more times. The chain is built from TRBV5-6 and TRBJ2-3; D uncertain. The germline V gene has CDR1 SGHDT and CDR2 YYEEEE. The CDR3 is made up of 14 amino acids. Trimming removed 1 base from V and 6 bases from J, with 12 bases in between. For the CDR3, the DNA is TGTGCCAGCAGCTTGTTTTTGAACCTCGATACGCAGTATTTT. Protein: CASSLFLNLDTQYF.

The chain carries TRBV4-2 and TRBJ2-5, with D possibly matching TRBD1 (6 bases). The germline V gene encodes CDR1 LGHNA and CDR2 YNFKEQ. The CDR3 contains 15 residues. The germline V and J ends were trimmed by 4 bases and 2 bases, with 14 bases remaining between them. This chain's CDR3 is CASSPEQGYQETQYF. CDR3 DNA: TGTGCCAGCAGCCCCGAACAGGGTTATCAAGAGACCCAGTACTTC.

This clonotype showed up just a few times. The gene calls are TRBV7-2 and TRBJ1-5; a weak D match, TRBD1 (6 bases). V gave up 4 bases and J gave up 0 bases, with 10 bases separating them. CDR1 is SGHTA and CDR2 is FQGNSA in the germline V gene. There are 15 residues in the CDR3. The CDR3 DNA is TGTGCCAGCAGCTCCGGGACACATAGCAATCAGCCCCAGCATTTT. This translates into CASSSGTHSNQPQHF.

CDR3 sequence (DNA): TGCAGTGCTAGAGACTTTGAGTCTAGCGGGAGGGCCTTCTTCTACGAGCAGTACTTC. It codes for CSARDFESSGRAFFYEQYF. The chain joins TRBV20-1 to TRBJ2-7; 12 bases are a match to TRBD2. The germline V gene encodes CDR1 DFQATT and CDR2 SNEGSKA (reference sequence). CDR3 length equals 19 residues. The J segment lost 3 bases and the V segment lost 0 bases, leaving 15 bases of the junction unmatched.

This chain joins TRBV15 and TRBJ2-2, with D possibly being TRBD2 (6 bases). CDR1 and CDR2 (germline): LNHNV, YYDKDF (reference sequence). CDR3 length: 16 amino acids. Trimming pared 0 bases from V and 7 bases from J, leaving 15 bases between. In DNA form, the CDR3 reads TGTGCCACCAGCAGAGATCGCGGGACGGTTGTCGGGGAGCTGTTTTTT. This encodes CATSRDRGTVVGELFF.

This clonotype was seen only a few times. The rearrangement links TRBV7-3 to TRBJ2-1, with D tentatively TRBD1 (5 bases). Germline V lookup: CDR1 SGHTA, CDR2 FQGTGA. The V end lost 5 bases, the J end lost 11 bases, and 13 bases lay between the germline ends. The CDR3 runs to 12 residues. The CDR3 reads CASSPDSRQQFF. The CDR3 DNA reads TGTGCCAGCAGCCCCGACAGCCGGCAGCAGTTCTTC. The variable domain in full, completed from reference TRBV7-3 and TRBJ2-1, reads GAGVSQTPSNKVTEKGKYVELRCDPISGHTALYWYRQSLGQGPEFLIYFQGTGAADDSGLPNDRFFAVRPEGSVSTLKIQRTERGDSAVYLCASSPDSRQQFFGPGTRLTVL.

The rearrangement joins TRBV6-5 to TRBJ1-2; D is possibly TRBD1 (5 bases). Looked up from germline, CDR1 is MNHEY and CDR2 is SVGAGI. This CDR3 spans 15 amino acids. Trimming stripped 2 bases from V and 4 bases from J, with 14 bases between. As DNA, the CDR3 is TGTGCCAGCAGTTACGAGGGAGGGGTCGGCTATGGCTACACCTTC. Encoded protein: CASSYEGGVGYGYTF.

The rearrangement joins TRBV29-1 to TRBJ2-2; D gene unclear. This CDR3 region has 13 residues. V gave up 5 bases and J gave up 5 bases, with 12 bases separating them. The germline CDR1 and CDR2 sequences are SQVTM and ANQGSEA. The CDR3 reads CSVSNWDTGELFF. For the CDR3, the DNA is TGCAGCGTTTCCAATTGGGATACCGGGGAGCTGTTTTTT.

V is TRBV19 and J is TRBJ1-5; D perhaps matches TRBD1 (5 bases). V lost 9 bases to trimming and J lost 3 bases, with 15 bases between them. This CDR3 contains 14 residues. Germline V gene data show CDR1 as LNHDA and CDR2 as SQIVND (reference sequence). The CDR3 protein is CASSGGENNQPQHF. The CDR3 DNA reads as TGTGCCAGCTCTGGAGGGGAGAACAATCAGCCCCAGCATTTT.

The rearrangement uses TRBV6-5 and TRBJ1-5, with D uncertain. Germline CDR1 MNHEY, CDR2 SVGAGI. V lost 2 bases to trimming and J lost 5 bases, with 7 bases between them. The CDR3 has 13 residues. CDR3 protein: CASSYLRYQPQHF. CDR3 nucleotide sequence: TGTGCCAGCAGTTACCTCCGTTATCAGCCCCAGCATTTT.

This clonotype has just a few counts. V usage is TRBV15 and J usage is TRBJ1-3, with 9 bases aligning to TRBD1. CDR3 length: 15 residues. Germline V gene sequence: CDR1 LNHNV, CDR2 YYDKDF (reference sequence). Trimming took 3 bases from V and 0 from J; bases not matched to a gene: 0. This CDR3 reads CATSRDRGSGNTIYF. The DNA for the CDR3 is TGTGCCACCAGCAGGGACAGGGGCTCTGGAAACACCATATATTTT.

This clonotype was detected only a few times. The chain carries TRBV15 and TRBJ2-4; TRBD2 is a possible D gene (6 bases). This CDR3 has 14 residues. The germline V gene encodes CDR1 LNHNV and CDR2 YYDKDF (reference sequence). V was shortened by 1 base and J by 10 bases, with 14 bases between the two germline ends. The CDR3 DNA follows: TGTGCCACCAGCAGAGCACCGACGGGGGATATTCAGTACTTC. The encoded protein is CATSRAPTGDIQYF.

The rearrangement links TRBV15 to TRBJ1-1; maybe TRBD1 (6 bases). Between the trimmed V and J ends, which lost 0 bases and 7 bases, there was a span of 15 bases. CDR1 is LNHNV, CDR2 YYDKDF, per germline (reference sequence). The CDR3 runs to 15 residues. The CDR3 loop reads CATSRDRTRGGEAFF. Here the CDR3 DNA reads TGTGCCACCAGCAGAGATCGGACCAGGGGCGGTGAAGCTTTCTTT.

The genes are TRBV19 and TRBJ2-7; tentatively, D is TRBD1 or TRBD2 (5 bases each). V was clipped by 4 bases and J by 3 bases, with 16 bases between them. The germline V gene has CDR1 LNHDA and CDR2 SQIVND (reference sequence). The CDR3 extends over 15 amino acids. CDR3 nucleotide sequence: TGTGCCAGTAGTAGGGGACCCGGACGGGGCTACGAGCAGTACTTC. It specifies CASSRGPGRGYEQYF.

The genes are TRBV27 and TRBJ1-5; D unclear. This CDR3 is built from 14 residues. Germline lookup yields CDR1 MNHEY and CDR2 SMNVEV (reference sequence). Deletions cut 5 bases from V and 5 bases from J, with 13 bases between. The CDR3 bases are TGTGCCAGCAGTCACGGACGGGGTGATCAGCCCCAGCATTTT. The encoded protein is CASSHGRGDQPQHF.

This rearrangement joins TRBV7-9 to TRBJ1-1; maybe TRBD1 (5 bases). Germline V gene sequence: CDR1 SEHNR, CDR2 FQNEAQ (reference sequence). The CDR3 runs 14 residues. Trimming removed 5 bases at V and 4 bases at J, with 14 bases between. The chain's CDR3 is CASSPRGSVTEAFF. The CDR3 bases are TGTGCCAGCAGCCCGCGGGGGTCGGTCACTGAAGCTTTCTTT.